The clone carrying this TCR beta chain was counted a few times. The antigen remains unidentified. The sample belongs to a study of cytomegalovirus exposure and HLA in healthy donors. Study-wide results and limits: Earlier findings revealed that most TCR beta V segments proved productive either about 87% or about 30% of the time.

Amplification used 60 Vbeta primers and 13 Jbeta primers. Under the authors' procedure: Unique TCR beta chains numbered approximately 76 million in a later analysis, with roughly 11 million shared. The repertoire was sequenced with immunoSEQ multiplex PCR; TCRdb's copy has only in-frame clones and lacks some. The D gene and trimming were derived from the DNA, and the V and J assignments and clone size from that table. The sample lists about 170,000 clones; approximately 70% were seen once. This CDR3 region has 18 residues. V was pared by 1 base and J by 0 bases, with 7 bases of the junction left unmatched. Germline V gene data show CDR1 as SGHVS and CDR2 as FQNEAQ.

The sequenced material came from PBMCs. The chain uses TRBV7-8 and TRBJ2-5; 11 bases line up with TRBD1. This TCR was sampled from a man aged 35 to 55 in good health and CMV-seropositive. The CDR3 DNA reads as TGTGCCAGCAGCTTAGGGGGACAGGGGGGCGATAACCAAGAGACCCAGTACTTC. It encodes CASSLGGQGGDNQETQYF.